Listed below are T cell receptor beta chains from one sample, sequenced in a study of regulatory T cells in long-lasting Graves disease. A single record per CDR3 protein comes from TCRdb applying MiXCR to the multiplex PCR reads. The table includes 510,000 or so distinct CDR3 sequences, approximately 12% detected once. These data were also reused for a study on T cells in Graves' hyperthyroidism and ophthalmopathy.

Sequenced material: peripheral blood mononuclear cells (PBMCs), taken at new diagnosis, from a patient treated with antithyroid drugs. The receptor set was obtained from a woman between 25 and 40 years old with Graves disease. Each CDR3 is given with its conserved first and last residue. Fields, in order: clone size, V gene, CDR3 length, J gene, D gene, CDR3 protein. D genes are given only for firm matches. Size is stated for part of the rows, as once, few or many counts, or as a class when the clone is expanded.

clone size: many; V gene: TRBV7-2; CDR3 length: 16; J gene: TRBJ1-2; D gene: TRBD1; CDR3 protein: CASSLEDRGIYYGYTF
clone size: few; V gene: TRBV24-1; CDR3 length: 13; J gene: TRBJ2-2; D gene: .; CDR3 protein: CATSATVTGELFF
clone size: .; V gene: TRBV3-1; CDR3 length: 13; J gene: TRBJ2-2; D gene: .; CDR3 protein: CASSPGGRRGLFF
clone size: many; V gene: TRBV7-9; CDR3 length: 15; J gene: TRBJ2-3; D gene: TRBD2; CDR3 protein: CASSLRLASTDTQYF
clone size: many; V gene: TRBV28; CDR3 length: 15; J gene: TRBJ1-5; D gene: .; CDR3 protein: CASSFGGYSNQPQHF
clone size: many; V gene: TRBV2; CDR3 length: 13; J gene: TRBJ1-4; D gene: .; CDR3 protein: CASSSSGNEKLFF
clone size: many; V gene: TRBV6-1; CDR3 length: 14; J gene: TRBJ2-5; D gene: .; CDR3 protein: CASTPGWGSGTQYF
clone size: many; V gene: TRBV13; CDR3 length: 12; J gene: TRBJ2-4; D gene: .; CDR3 protein: CASSLGMDIQYF
clone size: many; V gene: TRBV12-3/TRBV12-4; CDR3 length: 15; J gene: TRBJ2-7; D gene: TRBD2; CDR3 protein: CASRPGTSGSYEQYF
clone size: few; V gene: TRBV30; CDR3 length: 14; J gene: TRBJ2-1; D gene: TRBD2; CDR3 protein: CAWGRAGSYNEQFF
clone size: many; V gene: TRBV30; CDR3 length: 12; J gene: TRBJ2-2; D gene: .; CDR3 protein: CAWSVRHEELFF
clone size: few; V gene: TRBV7-9; CDR3 length: 13; J gene: TRBJ2-1; D gene: TRBD2; CDR3 protein: CASALAVNNEQFF
clone size: .; V gene: TRBV19; CDR3 length: 14; J gene: TRBJ2-1; D gene: .; CDR3 protein: CASSIRGNYNEQFF
clone size: many; V gene: TRBV4-3; CDR3 length: 16; J gene: TRBJ2-1; D gene: TRBD2; CDR3 protein: CASSQDSGRPYNEQFF
clone size: many; V gene: TRBV2; CDR3 length: 13; J gene: TRBJ2-7; D gene: TRBD1; CDR3 protein: CASQPQGDYEQYF
clone size: many; V gene: TRBV20-1; CDR3 length: 12; J gene: TRBJ1-2; D gene: .; CDR3 protein: CSALGAGNGYTF
clone size: .; V gene: TRBV7-6; CDR3 length: 14; J gene: TRBJ1-2; D gene: TRBD1; CDR3 protein: CASSPKGQGDGYTF
clone size: many; V gene: TRBV20-1; CDR3 length: 17; J gene: TRBJ2-1; D gene: TRBD2; CDR3 protein: CSARHLAGSLAYNEQFF
clone size: many; V gene: TRBV12-3/TRBV12-4; CDR3 length: 15; J gene: TRBJ1-5; D gene: .; CDR3 protein: CASSPRGRGGQPQHF
clone size: .; V gene: TRBV2; CDR3 length: 17; J gene: TRBJ2-1; D gene: TRBD2; CDR3 protein: CASSEVPGLAGESEQFF
clone size: many; V gene: TRBV29-1; CDR3 length: 12; J gene: TRBJ2-3; D gene: .; CDR3 protein: CSVVAVSDTQYF
clone size: many; V gene: TRBV18; CDR3 length: 13; J gene: TRBJ1-1; D gene: .; CDR3 protein: CASSAGTGTEAFF
clone size: many; V gene: TRBV18; CDR3 length: 15; J gene: TRBJ1-2; D gene: TRBD1; CDR3 protein: CASSRGQDELYGYTF
clone size: many; V gene: TRBV6-1; CDR3 length: 13; J gene: TRBJ2-2; D gene: TRBD1; CDR3 protein: CASSNRGPGELFF
clone size: .; V gene: TRBV4-2; CDR3 length: 20; J gene: TRBJ2-2; D gene: TRBD2; CDR3 protein: CASSQGPSGGPSGIAGELFF
clone size: many; V gene: TRBV18; CDR3 length: 13; J gene: TRBJ2-2; D gene: .; CDR3 protein: CASSDYQAGELFF
clone size: many; V gene: TRBV2; CDR3 length: 14; J gene: TRBJ2-1; D gene: TRBD2; CDR3 protein: CASRSGSSYNEQFF
clone size: many; V gene: TRBV12-3/TRBV12-4; CDR3 length: 14; J gene: TRBJ2-1; D gene: .; CDR3 protein: CASSPIEVRDEQFF
clone size: many; V gene: TRBV5-6; CDR3 length: 15; J gene: TRBJ1-2; D gene: .; CDR3 protein: CASSLGVRSALGYTF
clone size: many; V gene: TRBV20-1; CDR3 length: 18; J gene: TRBJ2-5; D gene: .; CDR3 protein: CSAAQEAAWGHIRETQYF
clone size: many; V gene: TRBV12-5; CDR3 length: 16; J gene: TRBJ2-1; D gene: TRBD2; CDR3 protein: CASGPGGGGNYNEQFF
clone size: many; V gene: TRBV11-2; CDR3 length: 16; J gene: TRBJ2-5; D gene: TRBD1; CDR3 protein: CASSLGSGTGWANPFF
clone size: .; V gene: TRBV6-1; CDR3 length: 14; J gene: TRBJ1-2; D gene: .; CDR3 protein: CATQGDGRNYGYTF
clone size: many; V gene: TRBV3-1; CDR3 length: 16; J gene: TRBJ2-2; D gene: .; CDR3 protein: CASSQVGGANTGELFF
clone size: many; V gene: TRBV15; CDR3 length: 15; J gene: TRBJ2-4; D gene: TRBD2; CDR3 protein: CATKGTSVSKNIQYF
clone size: many; V gene: TRBV28; CDR3 length: 13; J gene: TRBJ2-5; D gene: .; CDR3 protein: CASRTGALETQYF
clone size: few; V gene: TRBV6-2/TRBV6-3; CDR3 length: 16; J gene: TRBJ2-1; D gene: .; CDR3 protein: CASSYGRRRAYNEQFF